This T cell receptor beta chain emerged from a study of PD-1 blockade in classical Hodgkin lymphoma. V gave up 3 bases and J gave up 5 bases, with 8 bases separating them. Germline V gene data show CDR1 as ENHRY and CDR2 as SYGVKD. The CDR3 sequence is 14 residues long. Brentuximab vedotin exposure varied, and every patient relapsed after autologous stem cell transplantation. Produced via immunoSEQ multiplex PCR; TCRdb's table is partial and in-frame only. Among about 26,000 clones, approximately 78% were seen once, and the ten largest hold 11%. The chain couples TRBV10-3 to TRBJ1-6; D gene ambiguous. The specimen comprised peripheral blood mononuclear cells (PBMCs), sampled before the second cycle of nivolumab. This TCR derives from a human donor with classical Hodgkin lymphoma. The CDR3 is CAISDGPNNSPLHF. The CDR3, as DNA: TGTGCCATCAGTGATGGTCCGAATAATTCACCCCTCCACTTT.